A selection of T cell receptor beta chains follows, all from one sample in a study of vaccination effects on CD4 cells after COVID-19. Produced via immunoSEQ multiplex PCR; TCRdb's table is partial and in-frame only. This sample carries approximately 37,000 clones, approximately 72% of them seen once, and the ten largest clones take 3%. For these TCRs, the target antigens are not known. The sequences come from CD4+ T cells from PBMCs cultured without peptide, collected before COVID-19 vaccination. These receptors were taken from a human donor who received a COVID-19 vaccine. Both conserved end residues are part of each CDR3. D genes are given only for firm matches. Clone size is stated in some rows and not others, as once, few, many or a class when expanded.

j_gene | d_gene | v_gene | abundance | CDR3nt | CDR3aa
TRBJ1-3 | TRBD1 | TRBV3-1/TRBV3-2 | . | TGTGCCAGCAGCACAGGGGGTGGAAACACCATATATTTT | CASSTGGGNTIYF
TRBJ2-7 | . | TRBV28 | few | TGTGCCAGCAGTTTAATCGGCTCAGCGCAAAACGACTACGAGCAGTACTTC | CASSLIGSAQNDYEQYF
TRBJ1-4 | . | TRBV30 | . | TGTGCCTGGAGATATCAGCCTAATGAAAAACTGTTTTTT | CAWRYQPNEKLFF
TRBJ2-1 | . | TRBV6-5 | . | TGTGCCAGCAGTAAGCTAGCGCGCAACTACAATGAGCAGTTCTTC | CASSKLARNYNEQFF
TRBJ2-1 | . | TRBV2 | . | TGTGCCAGCAGTGGGGAACTATACAATGAGCAGTTCTTC | CASSGELYNEQFF
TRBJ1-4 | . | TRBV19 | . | TGTGCCAGTAGCTACAGGGAGACTAATGAAAAACTGTTTTTT | CASSYRETNEKLFF
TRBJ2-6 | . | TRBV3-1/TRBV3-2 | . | TGTGCCAGCAGCCGGGCCACAGACGCCTCTGGGGCCAACGTCCTGACTTTC | CASSRATDASGANVLTF
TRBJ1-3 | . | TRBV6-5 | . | TGTGCCAGCAAAGCGGGTAGGACTGGAAACACCATATATTTT | CASKAGRTGNTIYF
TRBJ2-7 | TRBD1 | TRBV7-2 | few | TGTGCCAGCAGCCCCGACAGGGTCGGCGAGCAGTACTTC | CASSPDRVGEQYF
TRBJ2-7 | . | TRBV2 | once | TGTGCCAGCAGTGGGACATTTCTCTCCTACGAGCAGTACTTC | CASSGTFLSYEQYF
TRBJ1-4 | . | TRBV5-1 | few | TGCGCCAGCACCCAGGGGCCTAATGAAAAACTGTTTTTT | CASTQGPNEKLFF
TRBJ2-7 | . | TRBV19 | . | TGTGCCAGTAGTATAGGTCACCAGCCGGCCTACGAGCAGTACTTC | CASSIGHQPAYEQYF
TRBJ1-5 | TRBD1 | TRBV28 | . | TGTGCCAGCAGTTTCACCAGGGGGCATCAGCCCCAGCATTTT | CASSFTRGHQPQHF
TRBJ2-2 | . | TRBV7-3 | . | TGTGCCAGCAGCTTCCCAGGGGACACCGGGGAGCTGTTTTTT | CASSFPGDTGELFF
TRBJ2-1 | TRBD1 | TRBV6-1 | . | TGTGCCAGCTCCGGGACAGGGGCTCGCAATGAGCAGTTCTTC | CASSGTGARNEQFF
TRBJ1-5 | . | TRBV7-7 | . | TGTGCTAGCAGCTCCAGCGGGGCCGGGTATTATAGCAATCAGCCCCAGCATTTT | CASSSSGAGYYSNQPQHF
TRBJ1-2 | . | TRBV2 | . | TGTGCCAGCAGGCGGGGGGCTAGCGATGACTATGGCTACACCTTC | CASRRGASDDYGYTF
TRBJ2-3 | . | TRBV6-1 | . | TGTGCCAGCAGTGAAGCGGGAGCGCGGGGGCATACGCAGTATTTT | CASSEAGARGHTQYF
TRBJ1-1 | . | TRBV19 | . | TGTGCCAGTAGTGGGTACAGGGTTGCTGAAGCTTTCTTT | CASSGYRVAEAFF
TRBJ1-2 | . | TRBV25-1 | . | TGTGCCAGCGCTCCAGGGTTCCACTATGGCTACACCTTC | CASAPGFHYGYTF
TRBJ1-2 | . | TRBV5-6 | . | TGTGCCAGCAGCTTGGAGGGCAGGGCTAACTATGGCTACACCTTC | CASSLEGRANYGYTF
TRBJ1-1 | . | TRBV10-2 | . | TGCGCCAGCAGTGAAGACGGGAACACTGAAGCTTTCTTT | CASSEDGNTEAFF
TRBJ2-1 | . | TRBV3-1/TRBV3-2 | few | TGTGCCAGCAGCCAAGTAAAGGGTGAGCAGTTCTTC | CASSQVKGEQFF
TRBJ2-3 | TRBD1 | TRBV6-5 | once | TGTGCCAGCACAGGGACAGGTACAGATACGCAGTATTTT | CASTGTGTDTQYF
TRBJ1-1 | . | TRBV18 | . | TGTGCCAGCTCACCTCGGGACGGTCTGAACACTGAAGCTTTCTTT | CASSPRDGLNTEAFF
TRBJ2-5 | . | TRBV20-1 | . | TGCAGTGCTAGTGGGCAGGAAGAGACCCAGTACTTC | CSASGQEETQYF
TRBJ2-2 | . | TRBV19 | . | TGTGCCAGTAGTACGCGGGGGCGGAAAACCGGGGAGCTGTTTTTT | CASSTRGRKTGELFF
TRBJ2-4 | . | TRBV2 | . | TGTGCCAGCAGTTGGACCCCGCTAGCCAAAAACATTCAGTACTTC | CASSWTPLAKNIQYF
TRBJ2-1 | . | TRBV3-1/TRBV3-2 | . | TGTGCCAGCAGCCAAGTGAGTTCCAATGAGCAGTTCTTC | CASSQVSSNEQFF
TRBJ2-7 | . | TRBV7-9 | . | TGTGCCAGCAGCTTAGGGGGCGGCTACGAGCAGTACTTC | CASSLGGGYEQYF
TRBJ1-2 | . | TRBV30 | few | TGTGCCTGGAGTGTAAGGTTGCAGGGTGGCTACACCTTC | CAWSVRLQGGYTF
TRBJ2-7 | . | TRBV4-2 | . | TGTGCCAGCAGCGTCCGGACAGCAGTCTCCTACGAGCAGTACTTC | CASSVRTAVSYEQYF
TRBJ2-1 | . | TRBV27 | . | TGTGCCAGCAGATTCGGAGGGGTAGGGAATGAGCAGTTCTTC | CASRFGGVGNEQFF
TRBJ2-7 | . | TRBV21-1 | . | TGTGCCAGCAGCAAAGCTGCCGACTGCTACTACGAGCAGTACTTC | CASSKAADCYYEQYF
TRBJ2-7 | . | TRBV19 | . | TGTGCCAGTAGTATATCGGGATTCTACGAGCAGTACTTC | CASSISGFYEQYF
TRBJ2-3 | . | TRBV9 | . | TGTGCCAGCAGCGTAGATGGTCCGAGGGCAGATACGCAGTATTTT | CASSVDGPRADTQYF
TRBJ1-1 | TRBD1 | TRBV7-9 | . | TGTGCCAGCAGCTTAGAGGGCAGGGGGATAGCTGAAGCTTTCTTT | CASSLEGRGIAEAFF
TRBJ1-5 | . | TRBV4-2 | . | TGTGCCAGCAGCCAAGGACAGGCCCAAGGACAGCCCCAGCATTTT | CASSQGQAQGQPQHF
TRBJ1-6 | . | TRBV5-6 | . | TGTGCCAGCAGCACCCTTACTGGATCTCCAAGGAATTCACCCCTCCACTTT | CASSTLTGSPRNSPLHF
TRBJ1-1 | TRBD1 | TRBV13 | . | TGTGCCAGCAGCCCCTTAGTGGGACAGGGGGCGAACACTGAAGCTTTCTTT | CASSPLVGQGANTEAFF
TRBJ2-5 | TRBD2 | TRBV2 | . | TGTGCCAGCATGTGGCGTAGCGGGGGGCCGGAGACCCAGTACTTC | CASMWRSGGPETQYF
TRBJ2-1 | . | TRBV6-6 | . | TGTGCCAGCAGTTACCTAGAATACAATGAGCAGTTCTTC | CASSYLEYNEQFF
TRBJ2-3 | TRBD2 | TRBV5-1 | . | TGCGCCAGCAGCTTGCTTAGCGGGCAAAGCACAGATACGCAGTATTTT | CASSLLSGQSTDTQYF
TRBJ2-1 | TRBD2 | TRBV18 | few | TGTGCCAGCTCACCACCTGTCAGCGGGGCCAATGAGCAGTTCTTC | CASSPPVSGANEQFF